The 6 T cell receptor beta chains in this list originate from one sample, sequenced in a study of T cell changes during pregnancy in multiple sclerosis. Using immunoSEQ multiplex PCR, the repertoire was profiled, and TCRdb retains in-frame clones only, with some absent. Of some 60,000 clones listed, around 93% were seen once; the top ten hold 0.7% to 0.8%. The sample in question was CD4+ T cells from peripheral blood mononuclear cells, obtained in the first trimester of pregnancy. These TCRs come from a female donor with multiple sclerosis, enrolled in a pregnancy study.

The genes are TRBV7-3 and TRBJ2-3; 7 nucleotides line up with TRBD2. Per germline, CDR1 SGHTA and CDR2 FQGTGA. Trimming took 2 bases from V and 0 from J; bases not matched to a gene: 2. The CDR3 consists of 15 residues. The CDR3 reads CASSLWRGSTDTQYF. CDR3 in DNA: TGTGCCAGCAGCTTATGGCGGGGGAGCACAGATACGCAGTATTTT.

The V gene is TRBV19, the J gene TRBJ1-2; tentative D call: TRBD1 (6 bases). CDR1 and CDR2 from the germline V gene are LNHDA and SQIVND (reference sequence). This CDR3 has 13 residues. V was cut by 3 bases and J by 4 bases, with 9 bases left in between. CDR3: CASSIQGGYGYTF. Written as DNA, the CDR3 is TGTGCCAGTAGTATTCAAGGGGGCTATGGCTACACCTTC.

The chain recombines TRBV15 with TRBJ1-4; the D is unclear. Trimming pared 0 bases from V and 7 bases from J, leaving 6 bases between. Germline lookup yields CDR1 LNHNV and CDR2 YYDKDF (reference sequence). The CDR3 consists of 13 residues. The CDR3 spells CATSRDPGEKLFF. The CDR3 nucleotides are TGTGCCACCAGCAGAGATCCCGGTGAAAAACTGTTTTTT.

V usage is TRBV11-2 and J usage is TRBJ2-1, with D unclear. Germline V lookup: CDR1 SGHAT, CDR2 FQNNGV. V lost 5 bases and J 6 bases, leaving 5 bases between the germline ends. The CDR3 runs 11 residues. As DNA, the CDR3 is TGTGCCAGCAGCCCGGGCAATGAGCAGTTCTTC. It encodes CASSPGNEQFF.

The genes are TRBV4-3 and TRBJ2-1, with D tentatively TRBD2 (5 bases). This CDR3 contains 14 residues. Trimming removed 0 bases at V and 5 bases at J, with 8 bases between. Germline-derived CDR1 and CDR2 are LGHNA and YSLEER. The CDR3, as DNA: TGCGCCAGCAGCCAAGATATCGGGGACAATGAGCAGTTCTTC. Encoded protein: CASSQDIGDNEQFF.

The genes are TRBV7-3 and TRBJ2-5, with D tentatively TRBD1 (5 bases). This CDR3 has 15 residues. Germline loops: CDR1 SGHTA, CDR2 FQGTGA. Trimming removed 0 bases at V and 4 bases at J, with 12 bases between. In DNA form, the CDR3 reads TGTGCCAGCAGCTTAACTCGTGGGCAGGGAGAGACCCAGTACTTC. It specifies CASSLTRGQGETQYF.